Sequencing of this T cell receptor beta chain was carried out in a study of T cells in women clearing cervical HPV infection. Sequenced by immunoSEQ multiplex PCR; TCRdb stores in-frame clones only, minus some. In all, the sample yields roughly 47,000 clones. The CDR3 extends over 15 amino acids. Germline V gene data show CDR1 as SNHLY and CDR2 as FYNNEI. Comment on this clone: The CDR3 end falls 3 residues outside the read, so it is completed with the germline J gene.

The sequence derives from a woman aged 18-70 years with a cervical HPV16 infection that either progressed to CIN3+ or cleared (not recorded which). The sequenced material came from blood buffy coat. The chain carries TRBV2 and TRBJ2-3; 8 positions match TRBD2. The covered CDR3 bases are TGTGCCAGCAGGGGCACTACTAGCGGCCAAGAGACG. Translating gives CASRGTTSGQET. The whole CDR3 sequence is CASRGTTSGQETQYF.